These 19 T cell receptor beta chains originate from one sample sequenced in a study of shared clonotypes between healthy human individuals. Data came from immunoSEQ multiplex PCR; TCRdb stores just in-frame clones and leaves some out. Altogether under 2,500,000 clones are present, approximately 94% being singletons, with the ten largest covering roughly 0.13%. Sequencing was done on a sample of naive CD4+ T cells sorted from blood. Subset indicated: CD45RA+ positively selected. The source of these receptors is a man aged 18 to 29 in good health.

CDR3 protein: CASSLRGQGTYEQYF. The CDR3 DNA follows: TGTGCCAGCAGCCTGAGGGGACAGGGGACCTACGAGCAGTACTTC. V and J are TRBV5-5 and TRBJ2-7; 10 nucleotides match TRBD1. The CDR3 extends over 15 amino acids. The ends lost 4 bases at V and 2 bases at J; junction bases unmatched: 6. Germline V gene lookup returns CDR1 SGHKS and CDR2 YYEKEE (reference sequence).

The V call is TRBV5-1, the J call TRBJ1-5; 9 nucleotides line up with TRBD1. J gave up 2 bases and V 0 bases, and 3 bases lay outside the gene matches. Germline V gene lookup returns CDR1 SGHRS and CDR2 YFSETQ. The length of the CDR3 is 16 residues. CDR3 coding DNA: TGCGCCAGCAGCTTGGGGACAGGGGAAGGCAATCAGCCCCAGCATTTT. Protein product: CASSLGTGEGNQPQHF.

Comment on this clone: The same CDR3 arises from other DNA sequences in this sample as well. The chain has TRBV9 and TRBJ1-5; D is unclear. Germline lookup yields CDR1 SGDLS and CDR2 YYNGEE. The ends were cut back, 3 bases at V and 1 base at J, with 5 bases in the middle. The CDR3 loop spans 13 amino acids. The CDR3 spells CASSADSNQPQHF. The CDR3 DNA sequence: TGTGCCAGCAGCGCTGACAGCAATCAGCCCCAGCATTTT.

The gene calls are TRBV18 and TRBJ2-6, with 7 bases fitting TRBD1. Germline V gene lookup returns CDR1 KGHSH and CDR2 LQKENI. The trim removed 0 bases at V and 1 base at J, leaving 0 bases unmatched. This CDR3 has 16 residues. The CDR3 protein is CASSPPGQSGANVLTF. The CDR3 nucleotides are TGTGCCAGCTCACCACCGGGACAGTCTGGGGCCAACGTCCTGACTTTC.

On this clone: Other nucleotide sequences in the sample specify the same CDR3. The chain is built from TRBV14 and TRBJ1-5; possibly TRBD1 for D (5 bases). Germline CDR1 reads SGHDN; CDR2 reads FVKESK. The CDR3 runs to 13 residues. The V gene lost 2 bases and the J gene lost 7 bases, with 9 bases spanning the gap. The CDR3 sequence is CASSQSEGQPQHF. Written as DNA, the CDR3 is TGTGCCAGCAGCCAATCTGAGGGGCAGCCCCAGCATTTT.

A note on this clone: One end of the junction is discordant with germline, which a read error may explain. The chain is built from TRBV7-7 and TRBJ1-2; no clear D gene. The germline CDR1 and CDR2 sequences are SSHAT and FNYEAQ (reference sequence). This CDR3 spans 19 amino acids. DNA of the CDR3: TGTGCTAGCAGTTATATATCTGACACAACTCCCCTCCGCGTCTATGGCTACACCTTC. Its protein is CASSYISDTTPLRVYGYTF.

The chain joins TRBV5-1 to TRBJ2-7; D remains unclear. V lost 0 bases and J 4 bases, leaving 11 bases between the germline ends. Germline-derived CDR1 and CDR2 are SGHRS and YFSETQ. The CDR3 loop spans 14 amino acids. CDR3 region: CASSLEGLGYEQYF. CDR3 coding DNA: TGCGCCAGCAGCTTGGAAGGGTTGGGGTACGAGCAGTACTTC.

The V gene is TRBV9, the J gene TRBJ1-6, with 7 bases matching TRBD1. With V trimmed by 3 bases and J by 8 bases, 2 bases remained unmatched. From germline, CDR1 is SGDLS and CDR2 YYNGEE. This CDR3 comprises 13 residues. The DNA for the CDR3 is TGTGCCAGCAGCGCCGACAGGGATTCACCCCTCCACTTT. Encoded protein: CASSADRDSPLHF.

A note on this clone: Other nucleotide sequences from this sample produce the same CDR3. This chain joins TRBV7-9 and TRBJ2-7; D is undetermined. This CDR3 comprises 11 residues. V was shortened by 5 bases and J by 2 bases, with 4 bases between the two germline ends. CDR1 is SEHNR and CDR2 is FQNEAQ in the germline V gene (reference sequence). The CDR3 loop reads CASSPAYEQYF. CDR3 DNA: TGTGCCAGCAGCCCCGCCTACGAGCAGTACTTC.

V is TRBV4-1 and J is TRBJ2-7; 10 positions agree with TRBD1. V lost 2 bases, J lost 5 bases, and 18 bases stayed unmatched. From germline, CDR1 is MGHRA and CDR2 YSYEKL. CDR3 length: 19 amino acids. In nucleotides, the CDR3 is TGCGCCAGCAGCCAATTGGGACAGGGGTCGAAGTGGTTGGGACACGAGCAGTACTTC. The encoded protein is CASSQLGQGSKWLGHEQYF.

The chain joins TRBV18 to TRBJ1-4; D gene unclear. The CDR3 length is 14 residues. CDR1 is KGHSH, CDR2 LQKENI, per germline. V was cut by 0 bases and J by 8 bases, with 10 bases left in between. The CDR3 region is CASSPPWTGEKLFF. CDR3 coding DNA: TGTGCCAGCTCACCACCCTGGACGGGCGAAAAACTGTTTTTT.

As concerns this clone: The same CDR3 can be traced to other DNA sequences in this sample. This chain uses TRBV6-6 with TRBJ2-3, with 7 nucleotides matching TRBD2. Germline CDR1 reads MNHNY; CDR2 reads SVGAGI (reference sequence). V was clipped by 5 bases and J by 2 bases; unmatched bases: 4. The CDR3 is 14 amino acids. The CDR3 region is CASSPGLVTDTQYF. Written as DNA, the CDR3 is TGTGCCAGCAGTCCTGGACTAGTCACAGATACGCAGTATTTT.

The chain combines TRBV5-1 with TRBJ2-2, with D perhaps matching TRBD1 (5 bases). Trimming shortened V by 5 bases and J by 1 base, and 9 bases separated the two germline ends. The germline gives CDR1 SGHRS, CDR2 YFSETQ. The CDR3 covers 14 residues. CDR3: CASRPTGNTGELFF. CDR3 nucleotides: TGCGCCAGCAGGCCAACAGGGAACACCGGGGAGCTGTTTTTT.

The CDR3 DNA follows: TGTGCCAGTAGGACAGAGAACGAGCAGTACTTC. Amino acid sequence: CASRTENEQYF. The chain is built from TRBV19 and TRBJ2-7; D may be TRBD1 (5 bases). The CDR3 runs to 11 residues. Germline CDR1 LNHDA, CDR2 SQIVND (reference sequence). V lost 6 bases to trimming and J lost 5 bases, with 8 bases between them.

This rearrangement joins TRBV11-2 to TRBJ1-4, with D unresolved. This CDR3 is built from 15 residues. Trimming left V 4 bases short and J 7 bases short, with 16 bases between. From germline, CDR1 is SGHAT and CDR2 FQNNGV. The CDR3 region has the DNA TGTGCCAGCAGCTCTGGTTTCATTCCTGGTGAAAAACTGTTTTTT. Its translation: CASSSGFIPGEKLFF.

The chain employs TRBV5-4 and TRBJ2-7, with no clear D. Deletions cut 4 bases from V and 1 base from J, with 18 bases between. In germline, CDR1 is SGHNT, CDR2 YYREEE (reference sequence). The CDR3 sequence is 16 residues long. CDR3 loop: CASSRIGVSGSYEQYF. CDR3 DNA sequence: TGTGCCAGCAGCCGGATAGGAGTTTCCGGTTCCTACGAGCAGTACTTC.

On this clone itself: At the DNA level, this CDR3 is encoded by other sequences in the same sample as well. The V and J genes are TRBV6-1 and TRBJ1-6; no clear D. V lost 1 base to trimming and J lost 0 bases, with 7 bases between them. Germline lookup yields CDR1 MNHNS and CDR2 SASEGT. The CDR3 contains 16 residues. Here the CDR3 DNA reads TGTGCCAGCAGTGAAGGGAGGAGCTCCTATAATTCACCCCTCCACTTT. It encodes CASSEGRSSYNSPLHF.

This clone has a single count. The chain employs TRBV6-1 and TRBJ1-4, with D hard to call. Germline CDR1 is MNHNS and CDR2 is SASEGT. CDR3 length: 12 residues. Between the trimmed V and J ends, which lost 5 bases and 7 bases, there was a span of 8 bases. CDR3 protein: CASSWVREKLFF. CDR3 bases: TGTGCCAGCAGTTGGGTACGTGAAAAACTGTTTTTT.

Regarding this clone: Other DNA sequences in this sample translate to the same CDR3. The V gene is TRBV6-5, the J gene TRBJ2-3; D not certain. V lost 4 bases and J 0 bases, leaving 5 bases between the germline ends. The CDR3 length is 13 residues. Germline V gives CDR1 MNHEY, CDR2 SVGAGI. This CDR3 is CASSSTSTDTQYF. Here the CDR3 DNA reads TGTGCCAGCAGTTCTACGAGCACAGATACGCAGTATTTT.